The 24 T cell receptor beta chains listed next were all sequenced from one sample in a study of sequential checkpoint blockade in melanoma. This table comes from immunoSEQ multiplex PCR, and its TCRdb copy is limited to in-frame clones, with some not included. The sample includes some 40,000 clones, under 35% seen only once; the top ten take about 1.6%. The treatment is: randomized to nivolumab then ipilimumab (arm A) or the reverse (arm B). This material consisted of tumor tissue (inferred from file names), taken from a patient given nivolumab and ipilimumab in sequence. The receptors stem from a human donor with melanoma.

J is TRBJ1-1 and V is TRBV30; possibly TRBD1 for D (6 bases). The CDR3 runs 14 residues. Looked up from germline, CDR1 is GTSNPN and CDR2 is SVGIG (reference sequence). V was clipped by 5 bases and J by 8 bases, with 21 bases between them. In DNA, the CDR3 is TGTGCCTGGGAGAACTACAGGGCCGTAGCCGAAGCTTTCTTT. This sequence encodes CAWENYRAVAEAFF.

This clone was found once. The CDR3 nucleotides are TGCGCCAGCAGCCCCGGACAGATCCAAGAGACCCAGTACTTC. This codes for CASSPGQIQETQYF. The chain uses TRBV5-1 and TRBJ2-5; possibly TRBD1 for D (6 bases). Germline V gene lookup returns CDR1 SGHRS and CDR2 YFSETQ. V was pared by 4 bases and J by 1 base, with 11 bases between. This CDR3 is built from 14 residues.

The sample holds a few counts of this clone. The CDR3 coding sequence is TGTGCCAGCAGACCGACAGCCTACTACACAGATACGCAGTATTTT. Protein: CASRPTAYYTDTQYF. The chain combines TRBV6-8 with TRBJ2-3; D may be TRBD1 (5 bases). Germline V gene lookup returns CDR1 MNHGY and CDR2 SAAAGT. The CDR3 sequence is 15 residues long. V dropped 6 bases and J dropped 2 bases, with 15 bases sitting between them.

V gene TRBV18 combines with J gene TRBJ2-1; D gene ambiguous. Germline loops: CDR1 KGHSH, CDR2 LQKENI. The CDR3 contains 14 residues. V dropped 3 bases and J dropped 4 bases, with 10 bases sitting between them. The CDR3 region has the DNA TGTGCCAGCTCACCGGGGTCCTCGTACAATGAGCAGTTCTTC. Protein: CASSPGSSYNEQFF.

The gene calls are TRBV19 and TRBJ1-2; D call uncertain. Germline V lookup: CDR1 LNHDA, CDR2 SQIVND (reference sequence). V dropped 0 bases and J dropped 4 bases, with 6 bases sitting between them. CDR3 length: 13 amino acids. CDR3 loop: CASSIDGGYGYTF. The DNA of the CDR3 is TGTGCCAGTAGTATAGATGGCGGCTATGGCTACACCTTC. The full variable domain, completed using reference TRBV19 and TRBJ1-2, is DGGITQSPKYLFRKEGQNVTLSCEQNLNHDAMYWYRQDPGQGLRLIYYSQIVNDFQKGDIAEGYSVSREKKESFPLTVTSAQKNPTAFYLCASSIDGGYGYTFGSGTRLTVV.

This clone was detected only a few times. V usage is TRBV23-1 and J usage is TRBJ2-4, with D perhaps matching TRBD1 (7 bases). TRBV23-1 is reported as an ORF; its role is uncertain. V shed 6 bases and J shed 9 bases, with 18 bases lying between them. CDR3 size: 14 residues. CDR3 DNA: TGCGCCAGCAGGGGGGGACAGTGGCCGGGCATTCAGTACTTC. Translated, it gives CASRGGQWPGIQYF.

The V call is TRBV19, the J call TRBJ2-7; possibly TRBD2 for D (6 bases). The CDR3 sequence is 12 residues long. CDR1 is LNHDA, CDR2 SQIVND, per germline (reference sequence). V shed 5 bases and J shed 13 bases, with 18 bases lying between them. The CDR3 reads CASSSLGDFYYF. The CDR3, as DNA: TGTGCCAGTAGTTCCCTAGGGGACTTTTACTACTTC.

This clone appeared a few times. The chain recombines TRBV6-8 with TRBJ1-2; TRBD1 matches at 7 bases. J was trimmed by 0 bases and V by 10 bases; bases with no gene match: 8. The CDR3 is 14 amino acids. In germline, CDR1 is MNHGY, CDR2 SAAAGT. The CDR3 DNA follows: TGTGCCATCAGACCGACAGGGACTAACTATGGCTACACCTTC. Translation gives CAIRPTGTNYGYTF.

This clone was counted only a few times. This chain joins TRBV11-3 and TRBJ2-7; 8 nucleotides agree with TRBD1. The germline V gene encodes CDR1 SGHNT and CDR2 YENEEA. J was trimmed by 1 base and V by 3 bases; bases with no gene match: 5. The CDR3 loop spans 15 amino acids. CDR3 in DNA: TGTGCCAGCAGCTTTACCGGGACAGGTTCCTACGAGCAGTACTTC. The encoded protein is CASSFTGTGSYEQYF. The full variable domain, in which reference TRBV11-3 and TRBJ2-7 provide the parts outside the CDR3, is EAGVVQSPRYKIIEKKQPVAFWCNPISGHNTLYWYLQNLGQGPELLIRYENEEAVDDSQLPKDRFSAERLKGVDSTLKIQPAELGDSAVYLCASSFTGTGSYEQYFGPGTRLTVT.

The chain carries TRBV15 and TRBJ2-7, with 8 bases fitting TRBD2. The V segment lost 2 bases and the J segment 0 bases; nucleotides outside the gene matches: 12. CDR1 is LNHNV, CDR2 YYDKDF, per germline (reference sequence). The CDR3 sequence is 18 residues long. In nucleotides, the CDR3 is TGTGCCACCAGCAGACCATGGCACGGGGGGGAAAGCTCCTACGAGCAGTACTTC. Amino acids: CATSRPWHGGESSYEQYF.

The chain employs TRBV19 and TRBJ2-7, with D uncertain. This CDR3 spans 14 amino acids. Germline CDR1 is LNHDA and CDR2 is SQIVND (reference sequence). The V and J ends lost 4 bases and 2 bases respectively, with 12 bases between them. In DNA, the CDR3 is TGTGCCAGTAGTAAAACCAACCTCCCCTACGAGCAGTACTTC. Translation: CASSKTNLPYEQYF.

This CDR3 reads CASSPTRSQEAFF. The CDR3, as DNA: TGCGCCAGCAGCCCGACGAGGTCGCAGGAAGCTTTCTTT. The chain has TRBV4-1 and TRBJ1-1, with D unresolved. The germline V and J ends were trimmed by 4 bases and 8 bases, with 14 bases remaining between them. Germline V gene data show CDR1 as MGHRA and CDR2 as YSYEKL. The CDR3 loop spans 13 amino acids.

The chain employs TRBV30 and TRBJ1-1; D gene uncertain. Trimming cost V 4 bases and J 0 bases, with 6 bases left between them. This CDR3 has 12 amino acids. CDR1 GTSNPN and CDR2 SVGIG come from the germline V gene (reference sequence). DNA of the CDR3: TGTGCCTGGACAAGGGTGAACACTGAAGCTTTCTTT. As protein: CAWTRVNTEAFF.

In this sample, this clone turned up a few times. The rearrangement uses TRBV11-3 and TRBJ1-2; D is ambiguous. In germline, CDR1 is SGHNT, CDR2 YENEEA. The CDR3 extends over 14 amino acids. The V end was cut by 4 bases, the J end by 0 bases, with 9 bases between. DNA for the CDR3: TGTGCCAGCAGCTCCCGGACGTCTAACTATGGCTACACCTTC. Its translation: CASSSRTSNYGYTF. The full variable domain, in which reference TRBV11-3 and TRBJ1-2 provide the parts outside the CDR3, is EAGVVQSPRYKIIEKKQPVAFWCNPISGHNTLYWYLQNLGQGPELLIRYENEEAVDDSQLPKDRFSAERLKGVDSTLKIQPAELGDSAVYLCASSSRTSNYGYTFGSGTRLTVV.

CDR3 sequence (DNA): TGTGCCAGCAGTCACAACAGGGTTGAAGCTTTCTTT. This codes for CASSHNRVEAFF. This rearrangement joins TRBV6-8 to TRBJ1-1; weak D call: TRBD1 (6 bases). This CDR3 is 12 amino acids long. Trimming cost V 5 bases and J 7 bases, with 11 bases left between them. Germline CDR1 and CDR2: MNHGY and SAAAGT.

The V call is TRBV19, the J call TRBJ2-3; possibly TRBD2 for D (5 bases). The ends were cut back, 8 bases at V and 1 base at J, with 13 bases in the middle. Germline V gives CDR1 LNHDA, CDR2 SQIVND (reference sequence). The length of the CDR3 is 14 residues. CDR3: CASQERPGTDTQYF. CDR3 nucleotide sequence: TGTGCCAGTCAAGAGCGGCCCGGCACAGATACGCAGTATTTT.

This clone has a handful of counts. V is TRBV6-8 and J is TRBJ2-5; D may be TRBD2 (5 bases). With 6 bases removed from V and 1 base from J, the gap between germline ends came to 9 bases. The CDR3 is 13 residues long. CDR1 is MNHGY, CDR2 SAAAGT, per germline. CDR3: CASRQAAQETQYF. CDR3 DNA: TGTGCCAGCAGGCAAGCGGCCCAAGAGACCCAGTACTTC.

This clone was observed a few times. The V and J genes are TRBV11-3 and TRBJ1-5; TRBD1 matches at 11 bases. With V trimmed by 5 bases and J by 1 base, 7 bases remained unmatched. Germline CDR1 and CDR2: SGHNT and YENEEA. This CDR3 comprises 17 residues. The CDR3 here is CASSPGQGAFSNQPQHF. The CDR3 DNA reads as TGTGCCAGCAGCCCAGGACAGGGGGCGTTCAGCAATCAGCCCCAGCATTTT.

The chain uses TRBV28 and TRBJ2-5; tentatively, D is TRBD1 (5 bases). Trimming took off 5 bases at V and 5 bases at J, with 12 bases between the two ends. The germline V gene encodes CDR1 MDHEN and CDR2 SYDVKM. The CDR3 is made up of 13 amino acids. The chain's CDR3 is CASSPQGPETQYF. DNA for the CDR3: TGTGCCAGCAGTCCCCAGGGTCCGGAGACCCAGTACTTC.

The J gene is TRBJ1-3, the V gene TRBV6-8, with D perhaps matching TRBD1 (5 bases). V lost 0 bases and J lost 0, with 15 bases in between. This CDR3 has 18 residues. The germline CDR1 and CDR2 sequences are MNHGY and SAAAGT. The CDR3 DNA reads as TGTGCCAGCAGTTACTCGAGGGACGGCGGGCACTCTGGAAACACCATATATTTT. Translation: CASSYSRDGGHSGNTIYF.

The DNA for the CDR3 is TGTGCCAGCACCGTCGGCGGGGGAACCTACAATGAGCAGTTCTTC. It encodes CASTVGGGTYNEQFF. The rearrangement uses TRBV9 and TRBJ2-1; 7 positions match TRBD2. The CDR3 runs 15 residues. After removal of 6 bases from V and 2 bases from J, the junction contained 8 bases not matched to a gene. Looked up from germline, CDR1 is SGDLS and CDR2 is YYNGEE. The whole variable domain, filled in from reference TRBV9 and TRBJ2-1, reads DSGVTQTPKHLITATGQRVTLRCSPRSGDLSVYWYQQSLDQGLQFLIQYYNGEERAKGNILERFSAQQFPDLHSELNLSSLELGDSALYFCASTVGGGTYNEQFFGPGTRLTVL.

The rearrangement joins TRBV14 to TRBJ2-3; D is ambiguous. Trimming stripped 0 bases from V and 13 bases from J, with 11 bases between. CDR1 and CDR2 (germline): SGHDN, FVKESK. CDR3 length: 12 residues. The CDR3 reads CASSQEGIRKYF. CDR3 in DNA: TGTGCCAGCAGCCAAGAAGGCATACGCAAGTATTTT. The variable domain in full, completed from reference TRBV14 and TRBJ2-3, reads EAGVTQFPSHSVIEKGQTVTLRCDPISGHDNLYWYRRVMGKEIKFLLHFVKESKQDESGMPNNRFLAERTGGTYSTLKVQPAELEDSGVYFCASSQEGIRKYFGPGTRLTVL.

This rearrangement joins TRBV5-1 to TRBJ2-1; TRBD2 matches 9 bases. Trimming cost V 3 bases and J 5 bases; bases outside gene matches: 6. The CDR3 is made up of 15 amino acids. CDR1 and CDR2 (germline): SGHRS, YFSETQ. The CDR3 sequence: CASSWLAGSDNEQFF. CDR3 DNA sequence: TGCGCCAGCAGCTGGCTAGCGGGAAGTGACAATGAGCAGTTCTTC.

The chain recombines TRBV14 with TRBJ2-5; perhaps D is TRBD1 or TRBD2 (5 bases each). Trimming took 3 bases from V and 2 from J, leaving 19 bases between them. The CDR3 consists of 17 residues. CDR1 is SGHDN, CDR2 FVKESK, per germline. The CDR3 nucleotides are TGTGCCAGCAGCCATGCCCTTCCCACATGGGGGCAAGAGACCCAGTACTTC. It encodes CASSHALPTWGQETQYF.